This record concerns one T cell receptor (beta chain) sequence. Definition of naive CD8+ T cells rested on a CD45RO-CCR7+CD27+CD95- profile. This record belongs to a study of CXCR3-negative and CXCR3-positive naive CD8 T cells. The CDR3 contains 13 residues. 5' RACE that incorporated UMI labels was used to prepare the TRB cDNA libraries. TCRdb re-called the 5' RACE reads and catalogs CDR3 proteins one per entry, DNA excluded. The sample shows 130,000 or so distinct CDR3 sequences, and approximately 0.29% sits with its ten largest clones. V is TRBV12-3 or TRBV12-4 and J is TRBJ2-7; TCRdb designates TRBD2, a call that cannot be tested without DNA. Input material: naive CXCR3- CD8+ T cells from blood. Sample subset: CD45RO-CCR7+CD27+CD95- naive CD8+ T cells lacking CXCR3 (TNR3-). This receptor was identified in a human donor in good health. Some clones in this sample may be carry-over from other donors' samples. CDR3 in amino acids: CASKQGPSYEQYF.